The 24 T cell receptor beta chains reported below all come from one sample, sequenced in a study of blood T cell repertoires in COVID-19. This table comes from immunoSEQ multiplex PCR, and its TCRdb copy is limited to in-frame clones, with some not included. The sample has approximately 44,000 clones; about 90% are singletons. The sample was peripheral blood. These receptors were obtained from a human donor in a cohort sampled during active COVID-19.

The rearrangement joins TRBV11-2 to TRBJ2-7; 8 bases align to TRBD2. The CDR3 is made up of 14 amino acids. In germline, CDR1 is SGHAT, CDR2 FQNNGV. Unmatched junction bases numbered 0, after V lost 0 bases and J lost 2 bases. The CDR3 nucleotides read TGTGCCAGCAGCTTAGAAGCGGGAGCCTACGAGCAGTACTTC. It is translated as CASSLEAGAYEQYF.

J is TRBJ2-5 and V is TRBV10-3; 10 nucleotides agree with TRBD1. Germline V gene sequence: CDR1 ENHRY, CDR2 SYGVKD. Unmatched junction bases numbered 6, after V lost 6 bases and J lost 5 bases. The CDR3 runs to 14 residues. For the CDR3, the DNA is TGTGCCATCAGCGGGACAGGGGTGAGGGAGACCCAGTACTTC. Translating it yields CAISGTGVRETQYF.

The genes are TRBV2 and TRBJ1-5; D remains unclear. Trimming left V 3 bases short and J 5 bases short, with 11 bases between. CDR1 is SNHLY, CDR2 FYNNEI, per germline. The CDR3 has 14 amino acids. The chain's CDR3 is CASSDRTRDQPQHF. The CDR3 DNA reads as TGTGCCAGCAGTGATCGTACTCGCGATCAGCCCCAGCATTTT. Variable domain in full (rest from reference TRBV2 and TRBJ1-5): EPEVTQTPSHQVTQMGQEVILRCVPISNHLYFYWYRQILGQKVEFLVSFYNNEISEKSEIFDDQFSVERPDGSNFTLKIRSTKLEDSAMYFCASSDRTRDQPQHFGDGTRLSIL.

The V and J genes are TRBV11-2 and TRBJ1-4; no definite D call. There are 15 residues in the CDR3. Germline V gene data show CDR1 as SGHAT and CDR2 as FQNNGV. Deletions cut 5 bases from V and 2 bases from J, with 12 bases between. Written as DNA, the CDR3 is TGTGCCAGCAGCCCCGGGAAGGCGACTAATGAAAAACTGTTTTTT. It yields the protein CASSPGKATNEKLFF.

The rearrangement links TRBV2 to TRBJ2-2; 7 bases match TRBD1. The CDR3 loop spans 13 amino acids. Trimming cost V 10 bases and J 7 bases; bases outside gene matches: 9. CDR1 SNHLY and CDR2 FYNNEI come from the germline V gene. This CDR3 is CATGTARGGELFF. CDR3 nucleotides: TGTGCCACCGGGACAGCACGGGGCGGGGAGCTGTTTTTT.

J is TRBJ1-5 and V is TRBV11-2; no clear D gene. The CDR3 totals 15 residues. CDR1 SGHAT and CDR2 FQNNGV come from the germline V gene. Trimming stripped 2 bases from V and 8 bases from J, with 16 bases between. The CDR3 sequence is CASSLYTEGGKPQHF. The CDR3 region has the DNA TGTGCCAGCAGCTTATACACGGAGGGTGGGAAGCCCCAGCATTTT.

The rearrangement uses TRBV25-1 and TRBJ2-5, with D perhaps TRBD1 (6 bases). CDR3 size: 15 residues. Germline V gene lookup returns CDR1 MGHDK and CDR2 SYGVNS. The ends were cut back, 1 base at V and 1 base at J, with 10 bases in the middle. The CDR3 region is CASSESDRTQETQYF. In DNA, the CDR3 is TGTGCCAGCAGTGAATCGGACAGAACCCAAGAGACCCAGTACTTC. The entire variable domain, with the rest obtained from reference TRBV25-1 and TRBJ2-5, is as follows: EADIYQTPRYLVIGTGKKITLECSQTMGHDKMYWYQQDPGMELHLIHYSYGVNSTEKGDLSSESTVSRIRTEHFPLTLESARPSHTSQYLCASSESDRTQETQYFGPGTRLLVL.

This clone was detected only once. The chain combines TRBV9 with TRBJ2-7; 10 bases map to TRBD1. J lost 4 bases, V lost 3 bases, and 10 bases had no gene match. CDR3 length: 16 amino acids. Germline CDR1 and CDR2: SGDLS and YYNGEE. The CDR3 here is CASSANPGTGVYEQYF. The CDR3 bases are TGTGCCAGCAGCGCGAACCCCGGGACAGGGGTATACGAGCAGTACTTC.

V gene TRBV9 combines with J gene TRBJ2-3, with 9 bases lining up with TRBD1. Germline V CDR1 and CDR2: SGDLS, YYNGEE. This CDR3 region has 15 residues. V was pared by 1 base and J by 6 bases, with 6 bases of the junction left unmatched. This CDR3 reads CASSVLQGAKDTQYF. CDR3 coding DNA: TGTGCCAGCAGCGTACTACAGGGGGCTAAGGATACGCAGTATTTT.

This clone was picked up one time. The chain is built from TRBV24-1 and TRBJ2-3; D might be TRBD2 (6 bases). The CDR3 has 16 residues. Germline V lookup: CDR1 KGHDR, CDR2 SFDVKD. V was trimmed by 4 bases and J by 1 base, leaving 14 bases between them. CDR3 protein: CATSEGLSYRTDTQYF. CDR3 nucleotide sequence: TGTGCCACCAGTGAAGGACTAAGCTACCGCACAGATACGCAGTATTTT.

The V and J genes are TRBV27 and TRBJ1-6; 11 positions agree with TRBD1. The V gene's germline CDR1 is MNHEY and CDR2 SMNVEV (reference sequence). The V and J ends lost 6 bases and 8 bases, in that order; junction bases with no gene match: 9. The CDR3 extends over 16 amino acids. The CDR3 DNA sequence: TGTGCCAGCAGCAGGACAGGGGGCGCGGGTTATTCACCCCTCCACTTT. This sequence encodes CASSRTGGAGYSPLHF.

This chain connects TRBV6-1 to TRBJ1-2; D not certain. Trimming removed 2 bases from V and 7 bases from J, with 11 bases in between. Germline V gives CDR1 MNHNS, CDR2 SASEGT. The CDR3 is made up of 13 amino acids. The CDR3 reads CASSEKGDLGYTF. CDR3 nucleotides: TGTGCCAGCAGTGAAAAGGGAGACCTTGGCTACACCTTC.

The DNA for the CDR3 is TGCGCCAGCAGCCGGGGGACAGGGAACACTGAAGCTTTCTTT. Translating gives CASSRGTGNTEAFF. The V gene is TRBV4-3, the J gene TRBJ1-1; TRBD1 agrees at 8 bases. The J segment lost 1 base and the V segment lost 4 bases, leaving 2 bases of the junction unmatched. The CDR3 loop spans 14 amino acids. The germline V gene encodes CDR1 LGHNA and CDR2 YSLEER.

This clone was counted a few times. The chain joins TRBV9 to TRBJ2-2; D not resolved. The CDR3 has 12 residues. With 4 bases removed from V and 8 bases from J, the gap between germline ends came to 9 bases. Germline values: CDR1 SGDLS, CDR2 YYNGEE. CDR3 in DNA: TGTGCCAGCAGCCCCCGGTCGGGGGAGCTGTTTTTT. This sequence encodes CASSPRSGELFF.

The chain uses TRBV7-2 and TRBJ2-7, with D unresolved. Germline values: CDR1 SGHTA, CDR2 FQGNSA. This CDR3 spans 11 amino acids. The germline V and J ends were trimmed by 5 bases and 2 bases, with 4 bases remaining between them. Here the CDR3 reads CASSLTYEQYF. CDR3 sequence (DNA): TGTGCCAGCAGCCTAACCTACGAGCAGTACTTC.

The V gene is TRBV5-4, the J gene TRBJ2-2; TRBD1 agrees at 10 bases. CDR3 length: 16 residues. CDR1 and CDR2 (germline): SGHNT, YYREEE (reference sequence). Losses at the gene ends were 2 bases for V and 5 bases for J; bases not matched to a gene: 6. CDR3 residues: CASSFPGQGSTGELFF. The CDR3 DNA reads TGTGCCAGCAGCTTCCCGGGACAGGGGTCAACCGGGGAGCTGTTTTTT. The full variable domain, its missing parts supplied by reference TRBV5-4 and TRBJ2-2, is ETGVTQSPTHLIKTRGQQVTLRCSSQSGHNTVSWYQQALGQGPQFIFQYYREEENGRGNFPPRFSGLQFPNYSSELNVNALELDDSALYLCASSFPGQGSTGELFFGEGSRLTVL.

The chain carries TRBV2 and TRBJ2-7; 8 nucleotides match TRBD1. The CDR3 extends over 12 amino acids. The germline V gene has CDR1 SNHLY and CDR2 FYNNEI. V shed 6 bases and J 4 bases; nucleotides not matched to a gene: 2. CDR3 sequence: CASSRTGYEQYF. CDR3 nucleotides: TGTGCCAGCAGCAGGACAGGGTACGAGCAGTACTTC.

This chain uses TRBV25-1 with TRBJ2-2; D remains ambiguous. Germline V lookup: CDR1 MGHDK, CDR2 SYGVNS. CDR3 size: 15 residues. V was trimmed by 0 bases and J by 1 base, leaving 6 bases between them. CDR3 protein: CASSEYPRNTGELFF. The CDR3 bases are TGTGCCAGCAGTGAATACCCGAGGAACACCGGGGAGCTGTTTTTT.

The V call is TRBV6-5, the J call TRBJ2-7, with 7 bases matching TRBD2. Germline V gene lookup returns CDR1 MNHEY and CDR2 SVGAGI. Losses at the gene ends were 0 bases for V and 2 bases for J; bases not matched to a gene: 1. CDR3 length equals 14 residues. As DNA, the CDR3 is TGTGCCAGCAGTTACTCGGGGGGGACCTACGAGCAGTACTTC. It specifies CASSYSGGTYEQYF.

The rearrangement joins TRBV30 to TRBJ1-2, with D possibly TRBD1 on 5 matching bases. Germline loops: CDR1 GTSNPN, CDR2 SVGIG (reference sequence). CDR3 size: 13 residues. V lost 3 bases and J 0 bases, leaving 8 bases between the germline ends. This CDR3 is CAWRGRANYGYTF. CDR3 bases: TGTGCCTGGAGGGGCAGGGCTAACTATGGCTACACCTTC.

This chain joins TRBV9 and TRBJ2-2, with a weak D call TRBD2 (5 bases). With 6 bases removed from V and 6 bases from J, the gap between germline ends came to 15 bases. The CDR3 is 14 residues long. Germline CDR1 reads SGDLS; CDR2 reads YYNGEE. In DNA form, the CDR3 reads TGTGCCAGCACCCGTGATCGAGCGGCCGGGGAGCTGTTTTTT. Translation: CASTRDRAAGELFF.

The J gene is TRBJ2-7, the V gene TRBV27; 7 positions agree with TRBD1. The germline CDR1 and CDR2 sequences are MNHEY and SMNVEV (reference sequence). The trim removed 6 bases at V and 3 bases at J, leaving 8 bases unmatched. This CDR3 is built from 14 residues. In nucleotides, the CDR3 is TGTGCCAGCAGACCGACAGGGTTGGGCTACGAGCAGTACTTC. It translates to CASRPTGLGYEQYF.

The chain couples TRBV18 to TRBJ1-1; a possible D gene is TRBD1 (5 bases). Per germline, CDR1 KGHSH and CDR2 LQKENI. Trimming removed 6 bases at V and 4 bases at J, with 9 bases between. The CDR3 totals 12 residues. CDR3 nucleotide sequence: TGTGCCAGCTCCGGGGGAAGCACTGAAGCTTTCTTT. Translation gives CASSGGSTEAFF.

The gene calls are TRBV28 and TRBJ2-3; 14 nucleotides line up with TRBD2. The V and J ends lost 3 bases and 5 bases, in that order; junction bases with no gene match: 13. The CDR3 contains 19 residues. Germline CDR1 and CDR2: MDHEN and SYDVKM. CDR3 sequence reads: CASSFGAGGLAGAQDTQYF. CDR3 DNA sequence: TGTGCCAGCAGTTTCGGGGCGGGGGGACTAGCGGGAGCACAAGATACGCAGTATTTT.